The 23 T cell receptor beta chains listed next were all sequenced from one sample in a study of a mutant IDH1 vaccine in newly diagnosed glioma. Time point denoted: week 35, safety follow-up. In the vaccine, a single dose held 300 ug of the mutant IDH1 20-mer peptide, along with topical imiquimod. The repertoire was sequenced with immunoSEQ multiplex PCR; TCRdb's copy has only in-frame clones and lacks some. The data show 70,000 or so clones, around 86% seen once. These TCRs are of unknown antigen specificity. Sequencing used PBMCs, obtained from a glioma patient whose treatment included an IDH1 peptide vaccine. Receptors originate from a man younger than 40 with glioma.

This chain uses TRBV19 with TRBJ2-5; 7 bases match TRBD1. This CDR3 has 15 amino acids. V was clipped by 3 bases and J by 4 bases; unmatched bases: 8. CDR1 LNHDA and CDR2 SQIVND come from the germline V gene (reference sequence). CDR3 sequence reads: CASSIQGQGVETQYF. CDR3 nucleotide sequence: TGTGCCAGTAGTATTCAAGGGCAGGGGGTAGAGACCCAGTACTTC.

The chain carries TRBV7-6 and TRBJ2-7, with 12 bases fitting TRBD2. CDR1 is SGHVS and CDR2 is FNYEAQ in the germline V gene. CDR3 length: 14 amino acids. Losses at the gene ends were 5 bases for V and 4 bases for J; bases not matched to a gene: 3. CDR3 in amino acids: CASSDLAGGYEQYF. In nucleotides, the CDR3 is TGTGCCAGCAGCGACCTAGCGGGAGGGTACGAGCAGTACTTC.

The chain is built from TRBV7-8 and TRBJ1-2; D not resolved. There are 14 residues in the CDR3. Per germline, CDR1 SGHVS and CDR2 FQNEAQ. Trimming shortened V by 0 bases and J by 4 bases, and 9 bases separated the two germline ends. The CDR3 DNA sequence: TGTGCCAGCAGCTTAGCGCCGGGGTTCTATGGCTACACCTTC. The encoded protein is CASSLAPGFYGYTF.

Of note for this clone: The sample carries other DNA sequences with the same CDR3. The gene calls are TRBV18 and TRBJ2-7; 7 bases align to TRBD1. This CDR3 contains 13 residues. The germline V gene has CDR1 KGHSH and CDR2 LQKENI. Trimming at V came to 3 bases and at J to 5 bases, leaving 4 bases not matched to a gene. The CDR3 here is CASSPDRVHEQYF. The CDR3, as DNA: TGTGCCAGCTCACCCGACAGGGTCCACGAGCAGTACTTC.

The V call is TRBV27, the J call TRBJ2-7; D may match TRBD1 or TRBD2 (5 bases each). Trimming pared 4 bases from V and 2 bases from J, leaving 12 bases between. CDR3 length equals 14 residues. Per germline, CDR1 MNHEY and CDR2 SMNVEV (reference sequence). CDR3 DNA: TGTGCCAGCAGTTCGGGGCTATCCCCCTACGAGCAGTACTTC. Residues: CASSSGLSPYEQYF.

CDR3 residues: CASQIAGGPRREQYF. The CDR3 region has the DNA TGCGCCAGCCAAATAGCGGGGGGGCCGAGGAGGGAGCAGTACTTC. The chain combines TRBV5-1 with TRBJ2-7; 11 bases agree with TRBD2. Germline CDR1 and CDR2: SGHRS and YFSETQ. CDR3 size: 15 residues. V lost 7 bases to trimming and J lost 7 bases; unmatched junction nucleotides: 13. The variable domain in full, completed from reference TRBV5-1 and TRBJ2-7, reads KAGVTQTPRYLIKTRGQQVTLSCSPISGHRSVSWYQQTPGQGLQFLFEYFSETQRNKGNFPGRFSGRQFSNSRSEMNVSTLELGDSALYLCASQIAGGPRREQYFGPGTRLTVT.

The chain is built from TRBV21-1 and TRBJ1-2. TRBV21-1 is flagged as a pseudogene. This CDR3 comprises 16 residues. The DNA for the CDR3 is TGTGCCAGCAGCAAACTTACAGGGAGGGCAAACTATGGCTACACCTTC. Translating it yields CASSKLTGRANYGYTF.

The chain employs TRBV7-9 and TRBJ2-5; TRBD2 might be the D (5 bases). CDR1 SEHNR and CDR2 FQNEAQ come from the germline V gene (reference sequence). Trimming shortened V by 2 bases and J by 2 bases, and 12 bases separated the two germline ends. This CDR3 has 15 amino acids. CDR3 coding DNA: TGTGCCAGCAGCTTACGCGGGCAAGCACAAGAGACCCAGTACTTC. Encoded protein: CASSLRGQAQETQYF. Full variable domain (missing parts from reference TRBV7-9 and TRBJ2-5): DTGVSQNPRHKITKRGQNVTFRCDPISEHNRLYWYRQTLGQGPEFLTYFQNEAQLEKSRLLSDRFSAERPKGSFSTLEIQRTEQGDSAMYLCASSLRGQAQETQYFGPGTRLLVL.

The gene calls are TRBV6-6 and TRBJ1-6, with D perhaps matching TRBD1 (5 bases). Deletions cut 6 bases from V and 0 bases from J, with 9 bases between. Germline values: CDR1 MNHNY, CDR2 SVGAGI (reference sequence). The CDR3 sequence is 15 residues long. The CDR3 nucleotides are TGTGCCAGCAGCCCAGGGAGCTCCTATAATTCACCCCTCCACTTT. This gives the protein CASSPGSSYNSPLHF.

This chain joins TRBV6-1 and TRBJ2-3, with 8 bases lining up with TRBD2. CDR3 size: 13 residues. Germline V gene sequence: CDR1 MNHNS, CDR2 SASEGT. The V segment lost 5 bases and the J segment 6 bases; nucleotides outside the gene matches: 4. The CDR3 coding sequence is TGTGCCAGCAGTCGGCGGGAGGTGGATACGCAGTATTTT. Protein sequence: CASSRREVDTQYF.

DNA for the CDR3: TGTGCCAGCAGCCTTGTTGGACAGTTACAGATTGGCTACACCTTC. This translates into CASSLVGQLQIGYTF. The V gene is TRBV5-4, the J gene TRBJ1-2; maybe TRBD1 (6 bases). The V end was cut by 4 bases, the J end by 7 bases, with 20 bases between. The CDR3 is 15 residues long. Per germline, CDR1 SGHNT and CDR2 YYREEE (reference sequence).

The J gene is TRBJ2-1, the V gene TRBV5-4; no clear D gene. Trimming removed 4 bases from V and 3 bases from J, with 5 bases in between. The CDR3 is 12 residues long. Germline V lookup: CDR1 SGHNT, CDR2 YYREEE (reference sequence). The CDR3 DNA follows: TGTGCCAGCAGCGCGGACTACAATGAGCAGTTCTTC. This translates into CASSADYNEQFF.

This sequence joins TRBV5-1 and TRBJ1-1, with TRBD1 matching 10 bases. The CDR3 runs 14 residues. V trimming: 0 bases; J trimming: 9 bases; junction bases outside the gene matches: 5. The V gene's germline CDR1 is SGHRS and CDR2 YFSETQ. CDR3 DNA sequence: TGCGCCAGCAGCTTGGGTCTTGACAGGGGGCAAGCTTTCTTT. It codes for CASSLGLDRGQAFF.

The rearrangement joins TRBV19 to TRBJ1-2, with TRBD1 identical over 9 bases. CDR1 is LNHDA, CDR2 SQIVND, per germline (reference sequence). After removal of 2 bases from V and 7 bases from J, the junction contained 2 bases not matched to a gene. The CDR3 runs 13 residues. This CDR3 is CASSIRTGVGYTF. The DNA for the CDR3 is TGTGCCAGTAGTATACGGACAGGGGTTGGCTACACCTTC.

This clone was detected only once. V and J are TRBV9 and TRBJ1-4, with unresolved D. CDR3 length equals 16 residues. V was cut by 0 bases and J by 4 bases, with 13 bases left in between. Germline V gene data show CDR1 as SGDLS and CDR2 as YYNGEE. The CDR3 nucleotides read TGTGCCAGCAGCGTAGGAGGACGAGGAGATAATGAAAAACTGTTTTTT. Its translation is CASSVGGRGDNEKLFF. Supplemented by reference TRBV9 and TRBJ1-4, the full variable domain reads DSGVTQTPKHLITATGQRVTLRCSPRSGDLSVYWYQQSLDQGLQFLIQYYNGEERAKGNILERFSAQQFPDLHSELNLSSLELGDSALYFCASSVGGRGDNEKLFFGSGTQLSVL.

CDR3 region: CASSPGLAYEQYF. The CDR3 DNA sequence: TGCGCCAGCAGCCCGGGACTAGCATACGAGCAGTACTTC. The J gene is TRBJ2-7, the V gene TRBV5-1, with TRBD2 matching 9 bases. There are 13 residues in the CDR3. Per the germline V gene, CDR1 is SGHRS and CDR2 is YFSETQ. The V segment lost 4 bases and the J segment 4 bases; nucleotides outside the gene matches: 3.

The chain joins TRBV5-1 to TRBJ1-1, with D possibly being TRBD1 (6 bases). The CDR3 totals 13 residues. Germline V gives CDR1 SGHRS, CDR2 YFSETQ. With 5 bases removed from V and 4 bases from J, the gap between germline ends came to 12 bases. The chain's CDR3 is CASSSQGSTEAFF. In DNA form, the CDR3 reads TGCGCCAGCAGTTCTCAGGGGAGCACTGAAGCTTTCTTT.

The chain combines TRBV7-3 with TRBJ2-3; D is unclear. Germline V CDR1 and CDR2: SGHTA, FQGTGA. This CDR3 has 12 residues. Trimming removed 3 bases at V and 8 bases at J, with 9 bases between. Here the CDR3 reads CASSFLSGTQYF. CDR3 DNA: TGTGCCAGCAGCTTTTTATCTGGTACGCAGTATTTT.

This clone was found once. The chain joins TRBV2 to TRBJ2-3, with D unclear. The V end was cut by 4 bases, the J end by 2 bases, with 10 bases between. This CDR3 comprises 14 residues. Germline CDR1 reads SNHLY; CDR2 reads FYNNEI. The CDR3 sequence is CASSANRATDTQYF. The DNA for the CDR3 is TGTGCCAGCAGTGCGAATAGGGCCACAGATACGCAGTATTTT.

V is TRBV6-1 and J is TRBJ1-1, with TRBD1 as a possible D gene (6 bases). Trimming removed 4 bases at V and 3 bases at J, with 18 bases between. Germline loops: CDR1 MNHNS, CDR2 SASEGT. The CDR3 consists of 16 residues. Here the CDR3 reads CASSGDWTAGYTEAFF. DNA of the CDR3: TGTGCCAGCAGTGGGGACTGGACAGCTGGGTACACTGAAGCTTTCTTT.

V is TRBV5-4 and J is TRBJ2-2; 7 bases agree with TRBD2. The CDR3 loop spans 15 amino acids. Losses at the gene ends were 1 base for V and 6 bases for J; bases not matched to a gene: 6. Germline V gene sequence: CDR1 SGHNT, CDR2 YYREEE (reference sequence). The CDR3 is CASSLRSGRAGELFF. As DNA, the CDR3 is TGTGCCAGCAGCTTGAGGTCAGGGAGGGCCGGGGAGCTGTTTTTT.

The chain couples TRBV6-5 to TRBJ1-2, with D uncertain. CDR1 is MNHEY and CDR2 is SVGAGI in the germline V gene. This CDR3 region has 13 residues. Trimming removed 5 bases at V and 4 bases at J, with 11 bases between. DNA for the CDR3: TGTGCCAGCAGTAGGGATAGGTTCTATGGCTACACCTTC. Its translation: CASSRDRFYGYTF.

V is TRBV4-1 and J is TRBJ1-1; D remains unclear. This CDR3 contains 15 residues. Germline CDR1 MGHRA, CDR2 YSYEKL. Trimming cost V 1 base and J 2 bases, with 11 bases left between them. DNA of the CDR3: TGCGCCAGCAGCCAAGTGAATCAGAGAAACACTGAAGCTTTCTTT. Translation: CASSQVNQRNTEAFF.